Listed here is a single T cell receptor (beta chain). The antigen is unknown. This entry comes from a study of monozygotic twins with inflammatory bowel disease. Study-wide results and limits: Among twins, concordant and discordant pairs did not differ in repertoire similarity, possibly from limited power.

Each donor supplied about 2.5 ml of blood. From the 5' RACE reads, TCRdb lists one entry per CDR3 protein and no DNA. Recorded for this sample: around 450,000 distinct CDR3 sequences. From germline, CDR1 is SGHTA and CDR2 FQGNSA. This CDR3 contains 15 residues. Sequenced: blood. The receptor's source is a human donor with ulcerative colitis or Crohn's disease, or a healthy co-twin of an affected twin (not recorded which). The chain recombines TRBV7-2 with TRBJ2-3; as DNA is missing, the TRBD1 call by TCRdb cannot be tested. CDR3 sequence reads: CASSLLGGVGDTQYF.